Listed below are T cell receptor beta chains from one sample, sequenced in a study of T cells in Graves' hyperthyroidism and ophthalmopathy. TCRdb reanalysed the multiplex PCR reads using MiXCR and keeps one entry per CDR3 protein. Of roughly 380,000 distinct CDR3 sequences in the sample, approximately 13% were seen once. The specimen sequenced was blood. These receptors came from a woman aged 18-29 years with Graves' hyperthyroidism. CDR3s include the opening cysteine and the closing phenylalanine or tryptophan. The order of the fields is D gene, V gene, CDR3 length, clone size, J gene, CDR3 protein, CDR3 DNA. The D gene is left open where the match is weak. The size entry is marked missing in some rows and otherwise reads once, few, many or a size class.

>TRBD1|TRBV7-9|15|.|TRBJ2-7
CASSFGQGAVYEQYF
TGTGCCAGCAGCTTCGGGCAGGGGGCGGTCTACGAGCAGTACTTC
>.|TRBV5-1|15|few|TRBJ2-1
CASSPRYGTYNEQFF
TGCGCCAGCAGCCCACGGTATGGCACCTACAATGAGCAGTTCTTC
>TRBD2|TRBV7-8|15|many|TRBJ2-5
CASSLHGGLDETQYF
TGTGCCAGCAGCCTCCACGGGGGACTAGACGAGACCCAGTACTTC
>.|TRBV28|16|.|TRBJ2-5
CASSRSGGVLWETQYF
TGTGCCAGCAGCCGATCTGGCGGGGTTTTGTGGGAGACCCAGTACTTC
>TRBD1|TRBV29-1|16|.|TRBJ2-4
CSVDNRDRGTKNIQYF
TGCAGCGTGGATAACCGGGACAGGGGTACCAAAAACATTCAGTACTTC
>.|TRBV5-1|15|.|TRBJ2-7
CASSSLEQGRNQQYF
TGCGCCAGCAGCTCCCTGGAGCAGGGGAGAAACCAGCAGTACTTC
>.|TRBV6-5|17|.|TRBJ1-2
CASSYSISGVIDYGYTF
TGTGCCAGCAGTTACTCGATATCGGGGGTCATCGACTATGGCTACACCTTC
>TRBD2|TRBV4-1|17|few|TRBJ2-7
CASSQDSLAGGFYEQYF
TGCGCCAGCAGCCAAGATTCCCTAGCGGGAGGATTCTACGAGCAGTACTTC
>.|TRBV2|14|many|TRBJ2-5
CASRKGGYQETQYF
TGTGCCAGCAGGAAGGGGGGGTATCAAGAGACCCAGTACTTC
>.|TRBV3-1|15|.|TRBJ2-1
CATGSYRSSYNEQSF
TGTGCCACCGGATCATATAGGAGCTCCTACAATGAGCAGTCCTTC
>.|TRBV7-9|12|few|TRBJ1-2
CASRGQGHGYTF
TGTGCCAGCAGAGGGCAGGGCCATGGCTACACCTTC
>TRBD1|TRBV7-2|13|many|TRBJ2-7
CASSWGTDYEQYF
TGTGCCAGCAGCTGGGGGACAGACTACGAGCAGTACTTC
>TRBD2|TRBV18|17|many|TRBJ2-7
CASSPPSLAGGSNEQYF
TGTGCCAGCTCACCACCGTCGCTAGCGGGAGGGTCCAACGAGCAGTACTTC
>.|TRBV27|15|many|TRBJ1-2
CASSLLGGSQYGYTF
TGTGCCAGCAGTTTATTGGGGGGGAGTCAGTATGGCTACACCTTC
>TRBD1|TRBV2|16|many|TRBJ1-6
CASSSNSGQLNSPLHF
TGTGCCAGCAGCTCGAATTCGGGACAGCTTAATTCACCCCTCCACTTT
>.|TRBV20-1|13|many|TRBJ2-1
CSARRRGYNEQFF
TGCAGTGCTAGGAGACGGGGGTACAATGAGCAGTTCTTC
>.|TRBV4-1|15|few|TRBJ1-2
CASSQDLRGSYGYTF
TGCGCCAGCAGCCAAGATCTTCGGGGGTCGTATGGCTACACCTTC
>.|TRBV30|14|many|TRBJ1-5
CAWSVSLEGQPQHF
TGTGCCTGGAGTGTGTCCCTCGAGGGTCAGCCCCAGCATTTT
>TRBD1|TRBV18|14|many|TRBJ1-1
CASSPPDRRPEAFF
TGTGCCAGCTCACCACCGGACAGGAGACCTGAAGCTTTCTTT
>.|TRBV27|15|.|TRBJ2-1
CASSLGLPIYNEQFF
TGTGCCAGCAGTTTGGGACTGCCAATATACAATGAGCAGTTCTTC
>.|TRBV3-1|15|many|TRBJ1-2
CASSHGTGQNYGYTF
TGTGCCAGCAGCCACGGGACGGGACAAAACTATGGCTACACCTTC
>TRBD2|TRBV7-6|14|many|TRBJ2-7
CASSPGQREYEQYF
TGTGCCAGCAGTCCCGGACAGCGGGAGTACGAGCAGTACTTC
>.|TRBV5-5|15|few|TRBJ1-1
CASSWVGTMNTEAFF
TGTGCCAGCAGCTGGGTAGGGACAATGAACACTGAAGCTTTCTTT
>.|TRBV11-2|13|many|TRBJ1-1
CASSVIVNTEAFF
TGTGCCAGCAGCGTAATCGTGAACACTGAAGCTTTCTTT
>.|TRBV9|14|.|TRBJ1-1
CASSSSTGLTEAFF
TGTGCCAGCAGCTCTTCTACAGGGTTGACTGAAGCTTTCTTT